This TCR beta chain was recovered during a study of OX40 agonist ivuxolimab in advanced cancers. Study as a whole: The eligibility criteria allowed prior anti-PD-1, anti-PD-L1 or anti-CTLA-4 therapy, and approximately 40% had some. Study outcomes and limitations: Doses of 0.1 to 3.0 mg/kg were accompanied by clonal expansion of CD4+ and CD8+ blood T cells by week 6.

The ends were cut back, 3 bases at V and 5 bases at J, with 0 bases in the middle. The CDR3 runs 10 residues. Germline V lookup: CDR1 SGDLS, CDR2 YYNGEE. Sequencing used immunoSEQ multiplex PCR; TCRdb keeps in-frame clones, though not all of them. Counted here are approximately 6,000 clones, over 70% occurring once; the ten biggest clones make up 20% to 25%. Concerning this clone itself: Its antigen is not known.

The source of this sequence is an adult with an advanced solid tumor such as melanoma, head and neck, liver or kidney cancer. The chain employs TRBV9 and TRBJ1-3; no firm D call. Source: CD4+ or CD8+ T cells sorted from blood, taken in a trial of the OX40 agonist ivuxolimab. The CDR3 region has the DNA TGTGCCAGCAGCGGAAACACCATATATTTT. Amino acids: CASSGNTIYF.